The 14 T cell receptor beta chains given below trace back to one sample, sequenced in a study of CD8 T cells in Susac syndrome. Random hexamers were used to reverse transcribe an amount of roughly 0.45 to 1 ug RNA. A single record per CDR3 protein comes from TCRdb applying MiXCR to the immunoSEQ multiplex PCR reads. The sample carries approximately 270,000 distinct CDR3 sequences, 93% recorded once. The sequenced material came from CD4+ T cells from PBMCs. Source of these receptors: a human donor with multiple sclerosis.

A note on this clonotype: The final CDR3 position lacks the conserved phenylalanine or tryptophan, pointing to a likely read error. The DNA is left out, because the CDR3 cannot be placed on it with certainty; the CDR3 is given as TCRdb lists it. The rearrangement joins TRBV29-1 to TRBJ2-1; the table gives TRBD2 as D, unverified against the DNA. The CDR3 comprises 11 residues, both ends counted. Germline-derived CDR1 and CDR2 are SQVTM and ANQGSEA. CDR3: CSVSTSGRFSV.

The CDR3 loop is CATSGPGTLTETQYF. Written as DNA, the CDR3 is TGTGCCACCAGTGGTCCTGGGACGCTGACAGAGACCCAGTACTTC. The rearrangement joins TRBV24-1 to TRBJ2-5; the D gene could be TRBD1 or TRBD2 (5 bases each). Trimming cost V 5 bases and J 4 bases, with 16 bases left between them. This CDR3 region has 15 residues. The V gene's germline CDR1 is KGHDR and CDR2 SFDVKD.

The CDR3 coding sequence is TGTGCCAGCAGCGCCACTGGAACAGCAAACACTGAAGCTTTCTTT. Translating it yields CASSATGTANTEAFF. V is TRBV9 and J is TRBJ1-1; D is ambiguous. Trimming took off 3 bases at V and 2 bases at J, with 14 bases between the two ends. This CDR3 comprises 15 residues. The germline gives CDR1 SGDLS, CDR2 YYNGEE.

The chain is built from TRBV19 and TRBJ1-2; D gene uncertain. V was shortened by 5 bases and J by 4 bases, with 5 bases between the two germline ends. Germline loops: CDR1 LNHDA, CDR2 SQIVND (reference sequence). The length of the CDR3 is 11 residues. The CDR3 bases are TGTGCCAGTAGTCTCAGCTATGGCTACACCTTC. Amino acid sequence: CASSLSYGYTF. The full variable domain, in which reference TRBV19 and TRBJ1-2 provide the parts outside the CDR3, is DGGITQSPKYLFRKEGQNVTLSCEQNLNHDAMYWYRQDPGQGLRLIYYSQIVNDFQKGDIAEGYSVSREKKESFPLTVTSAQKNPTAFYLCASSLSYGYTFGSGTRLTVV.

The chain couples TRBV5-1 to TRBJ2-4, with D perhaps TRBD1 or TRBD2 (6 bases each). The CDR3 extends over 15 amino acids. Germline V gene sequence: CDR1 SGHRS, CDR2 YFSETQ. Trimming cost V 4 bases and J 7 bases, with 18 bases left between them. The chain's CDR3 is CASSIGQPRGNIQYF. Written as DNA, the CDR3 is TGCGCCAGCAGCATTGGACAGCCTCGGGGGAACATTCAGTACTTC.

J is TRBJ2-7 and V is TRBV9, with TRBD2 matching over 8 bases. Germline V gene sequence: CDR1 SGDLS, CDR2 YYNGEE. V trimming: 3 bases; J trimming: 5 bases; junction bases outside the gene matches: 10. This CDR3 region has 15 residues. CDR3 in DNA: TGTGCCAGCAGCGCGGGGGGGGACCTATTCCACGAGCAGTACTTC. Translated, it gives CASSAGGDLFHEQYF.

This sequence joins TRBV5-1 and TRBJ1-2; 8 nucleotides agree with TRBD1. Germline CDR1 reads SGHRS; CDR2 reads YFSETQ. The V gene end was trimmed by 0 bases and the J gene end by 2 bases; junction bases not matched to a gene: 3. The CDR3 spans 15 residues. CDR3 coding DNA: TGCGCCAGCAGCTTGGTTTGGACAGGGAACTATGGCTACACCTTC. Residues: CASSLVWTGNYGYTF.

The chain links TRBV6-5 to TRBJ2-6, with 9 bases fitting TRBD1. The V gene's germline CDR1 is MNHEY and CDR2 SVGAGI. The CDR3 extends over 20 amino acids. V lost 0 bases and J lost 1; bases outside the gene matches: 10. CDR3 nucleotide sequence: TGTGCCAGCAGTTACTCGGGTGCCGGGACAGGGCTTTCTGGGGCCAACGTCCTGACTTTC. Its protein product is CASSYSGAGTGLSGANVLTF.

The rearrangement links TRBV29-1 to TRBJ2-1, with a tentative D call TRBD1 (6 bases). Deletions cut 7 bases from V and 6 bases from J, with 19 bases between. CDR3 length equals 14 residues. In germline, CDR1 is SQVTM, CDR2 ANQGSEA. The CDR3 sequence is CSAIPGGRRNEQFF. The CDR3 DNA follows: TGCAGCGCCATCCCTGGGGGCAGACGCAATGAGCAGTTCTTC.

V is TRBV12-5 and J is TRBJ1-1, with D possibly TRBD1 on 5 matching bases. Germline CDR1 is LGHNT and CDR2 is FRNRAP. The CDR3 runs to 14 residues. Deletions cut 0 bases from V and 4 bases from J, with 9 bases between. CDR3 nucleotide sequence: TGTGCTAGTGGTTTGGTACTTCAGGGCACTGAAGCTTTCTTT. Amino acid sequence: CASGLVLQGTEAFF.

This chain uses TRBV2 with TRBJ2-5, with 8 bases identical to TRBD2. This CDR3 spans 14 amino acids. The V segment lost 8 bases and the J segment 5 bases; nucleotides outside the gene matches: 10. CDR1 and CDR2 from the germline V gene are SNHLY and FYNNEI. In DNA form, the CDR3 reads TGTGCCAGCCTTCGGGGGGGCCCCGGGGAGACCCAGTACTTC. This codes for CASLRGGPGETQYF. Full variable domain (rest looked up from reference TRBV2 and TRBJ2-5): EPEVTQTPSHQVTQMGQEVILRCVPISNHLYFYWYRQILGQKVEFLVSFYNNEISEKSEIFDDQFSVERPDGSNFTLKIRSTKLEDSAMYFCASLRGGPGETQYFGPGTRLLVL.

The V and J genes are TRBV28 and TRBJ2-3; 11 bases map to TRBD1. The CDR3 covers 15 residues. Germline V CDR1 and CDR2: MDHEN, SYDVKM. The J segment lost 3 bases and the V segment lost 7 bases, leaving 6 bases of the junction unmatched. CDR3 DNA: TGTGCCAGCACTCTGGGACAGGGGGGAACAGATACGCAGTATTTT. Encoded protein: CASTLGQGGTDTQYF.

This clonotype has a single count. The chain is built from TRBV9 and TRBJ2-7; D may be TRBD1 (5 bases). Deletions cut 0 bases from V and 6 bases from J, with 16 bases between. Germline V gives CDR1 SGDLS, CDR2 YYNGEE. CDR3 length equals 15 residues. The CDR3 DNA sequence: TGTGCCAGCAGCGTAGGGGGCCGGCCAACTTTCGAGCAGTACTTC. Protein sequence: CASSVGGRPTFEQYF.

CDR3 DNA: TGTGCCAGCAGTTTGAGAAGAGACAAGTTTAACTATGGCTACACCTTC. Translating gives CASSLRRDKFNYGYTF. The chain uses TRBV28 and TRBJ1-2; D remains unclear. Per germline, CDR1 MDHEN and CDR2 SYDVKM. The CDR3 has 16 residues. V was shortened by 3 bases and J by 1 base, with 15 bases between the two germline ends.